This TCR beta chain is from a study of blood T cells in healthy people across ages. General observations from the study: Measured against age, TCR beta diversity per million T cells decreased in a roughly linear manner. There were more naive CD4+ cells and higher diversity in long-lived donors than in aged donors.

Caucasian individuals from Russia who were healthy and aged about 6 to 100 acted as donors. Each sample provided at least 6 micrograms of extracted total RNA. Details on this clonotype: Its antigen is currently unknown.

The use of a sample-barcoded 5' primer and a J-beta primer mix characterized a second PCR of 7 to 11 cycles. TCRdb re-derived calls from the 5' RACE reads in MiXCR, one entry per CDR3 protein. The sample includes about 280,000 distinct CDR3 sequences, 25% to 30% of them seen just once. CDR1 and CDR2 (germline): DFQATT, SNEGSKA (reference sequence). Germline trimming cut 6 bases from V and 4 bases from J; bases unmatched to any gene: 7. This CDR3 comprises 14 residues. The sequence came from an older woman in good health. This rearrangement joins TRBV20-1 to TRBJ2-1, with 9 bases lining up with TRBD2. The sample comprised blood. The CDR3 protein is CSAALAGGYNEQFF. In nucleotides, the CDR3 is TGCAGTGCCGCACTAGCGGGTGGATACAATGAGCAGTTCTTC.